A single T cell receptor (beta chain) is shown here with its context. This record comes from a study of technical replicates of blood from a few donors. The protocol was immunoSEQ multiplex PCR, while the TCRdb copy is restricted to in-frame clones and leaves out a portion. The sample has roughly 100,000 clones; almost 96% are singletons. Specimen: T cells isolated from PBMCs. This TCR was recovered from a human donor in good health.

CDR3 sequence (DNA): TGTGCCAGCAGCGTGACTAGCGGGGGGGCGACAGATACGCAGTATTTT. Translation: CASSVTSGGATDTQYF. This chain uses TRBV9 with TRBJ2-3; 14 bases map to TRBD2. J was trimmed by 3 bases and V by 2 bases; bases with no gene match: 2. The CDR3 sequence is 16 residues long. The V gene's germline CDR1 is SGDLS and CDR2 YYNGEE. Drawing the rest from reference TRBV9 and TRBJ2-3, the complete variable domain is DSGVTQTPKHLITATGQRVTLRCSPRSGDLSVYWYQQSLDQGLQFLIQYYNGEERAKGNILERFSAQQFPDLHSELNLSSLELGDSALYFCASSVTSGGATDTQYFGPGTRLTVL.